The 22 T cell receptor beta chains below come from one sample, sequenced in a study of shared clonotypes between healthy human individuals. The repertoire was sequenced with immunoSEQ multiplex PCR; TCRdb's copy has only in-frame clones and lacks some. The sample lists roughly 1,100,000 clones, about three quarters occurring once. The sequenced sample consisted of memory CD4+ T cells sorted from blood. Subset described: CD45RA-negative fraction. All receptors come from a man aged 18 to 29 in good health.

V and J are TRBV27 and TRBJ1-2; 7 nucleotides match TRBD1. V gave up 0 bases and J gave up 4 bases; unmatched junction bases: 5. The germline V gene has CDR1 MNHEY and CDR2 SMNVEV (reference sequence). CDR3 length: 15 amino acids. The CDR3 bases are TGTGCCAGCAGTTTATCGGACAGGAGTATCTATGGCTACACCTTC. It translates to CASSLSDRSIYGYTF.

J is TRBJ2-1 and V is TRBV6-6, with D perhaps matching TRBD1 or TRBD2 (5 bases each). With 8 bases removed from V and 1 base from J, the gap between germline ends came to 12 bases. CDR3 length equals 14 residues. Germline lookup yields CDR1 MNHNY and CDR2 SVGAGI (reference sequence). CDR3 sequence: CASVKGPSYNEQFF. The CDR3 nucleotides are TGTGCCAGCGTTAAGGGACCTTCCTACAATGAGCAGTTCTTC.

The rearrangement links TRBV7-6 to TRBJ2-3; no reliable D call. V lost 1 base to trimming and J lost 1 base, with 9 bases between them. This CDR3 is 15 amino acids long. Germline assignment: CDR1 SGHVS and CDR2 FNYEAQ. CDR3 residues: CASSLGQARTDTQYF. The CDR3 DNA is TGTGCCAGCAGCTTAGGTCAAGCGCGCACAGATACGCAGTATTTT.

This clone occurred once. This chain joins TRBV18 and TRBJ2-2; 10 bases line up with TRBD2. This CDR3 comprises 16 residues. Germline CDR1 reads KGHSH; CDR2 reads LQKENI. The V segment lost 5 bases and the J segment 5 bases; nucleotides outside the gene matches: 8. This CDR3 reads CASSFQPGLATGELFF. DNA for the CDR3: TGTGCCAGCTCATTCCAGCCGGGACTAGCGACCGGGGAGCTGTTTTTT.

This chain connects TRBV6-1 to TRBJ1-2, with unresolved D. CDR1 and CDR2 (germline): MNHNS, SASEGT. This CDR3 is 12 amino acids long. V was cut by 8 bases and J by 8 bases, with 15 bases left in between. The CDR3 bases are TGTGCCAGCCGGGAGGTGGCGCGGGGCTACACCTTC. It yields the protein CASREVARGYTF.

In this sample, this clone turned up a few times. Other DNA sequences in the same sample also yield this CDR3. The CDR3 here is CASSQRQLNTEAFF. CDR3 nucleotide sequence: TGTGCCAGCAGCCAACGGCAGTTGAACACTGAAGCTTTCTTT. This sequence joins TRBV6-5 and TRBJ1-1; unclear D gene. The ends were cut back, 6 bases at V and 0 bases at J, with 11 bases in the middle. The CDR3 extends over 14 amino acids. The germline V gene has CDR1 MNHEY and CDR2 SVGAGI.

This sequence joins TRBV21-1 and TRBJ2-5. TRBV21-1 is deemed a pseudogene. There are 13 residues in the CDR3. The CDR3 bases are TGTGCCAGCATGGAATCCGTTGGGGAGACCCAGTACTTC. Its translation: CASMESVGETQYF.

The chain couples TRBV9 to TRBJ1-2; a weak D match, TRBD1 (5 bases). V gave up 4 bases and J gave up 2 bases, with 15 bases separating them. Germline assignment: CDR1 SGDLS and CDR2 YYNGEE. CDR3 size: 15 residues. The CDR3 coding sequence is TGTGCCAGCAGCCCCCGTTTAGGGGACAACTATGGCTACACCTTC. Translation gives CASSPRLGDNYGYTF.

As regards this clone: Mismatch with germline at one junction end may stem from a read error. The chain uses TRBV6-6 and TRBJ2-5, with D possibly matching TRBD2 (6 bases). The CDR3 spans 14 residues. Per the germline V gene, CDR1 is MNHNY and CDR2 is SVGAGI (reference sequence). CDR3 residues: CASTPPGAQATQYF. In DNA, the CDR3 is TGTGCCAGCACCCCCCCGGGAGCCCAAGCGACCCAGTACTTC.

This chain joins TRBV10-3 and TRBJ2-5; 9 nucleotides agree with TRBD1. The CDR3 totals 16 residues. Looked up from germline, CDR1 is ENHRY and CDR2 is SYGVKD. J was trimmed by 2 bases and V by 6 bases; bases with no gene match: 10. The chain's CDR3 is CAISATTGGFQETQYF. CDR3 in DNA: TGTGCCATCAGCGCAACGACAGGGGGATTTCAAGAGACCCAGTACTTC.

This clone was seen only a few times. The genes are TRBV5-4 and TRBJ2-7; TRBD2 matches at 10 bases. This CDR3 has 14 amino acids. V was pared by 1 base and J by 6 bases, with 4 bases of the junction left unmatched. The germline gives CDR1 SGHNT, CDR2 YYREEE (reference sequence). CDR3 sequence (DNA): TGTGCCAGCAGCTTGACTAGCGGGATGTTCGAGCAGTACTTC. This gives the protein CASSLTSGMFEQYF.

The genes are TRBV5-1 and TRBJ2-7, with D perhaps matching TRBD1 or TRBD2 (5 bases each). CDR3 size: 15 residues. V gave up 0 bases and J gave up 2 bases, with 12 bases separating them. Germline V gene lookup returns CDR1 SGHRS and CDR2 YFSETQ. The CDR3 reads CASSLALRGAYEQYF. The CDR3 nucleotides are TGCGCCAGCAGCTTGGCCTTACGAGGGGCCTACGAGCAGTACTTC.

The rearrangement joins TRBV5-1 to TRBJ1-1; D is perhaps TRBD1 (5 bases). Trimming took 1 base from V and 4 from J, leaving 14 bases between them. Germline V gives CDR1 SGHRS, CDR2 YFSETQ. This CDR3 has 15 residues. This CDR3 reads CASSLFGGWGTEAFF. DNA of the CDR3: TGCGCCAGCAGCTTGTTCGGGGGATGGGGCACTGAAGCTTTCTTT.

This rearrangement joins TRBV6-5 to TRBJ2-5; TRBD2 might be the D (5 bases). Germline values: CDR1 MNHEY, CDR2 SVGAGI. The CDR3 covers 14 residues. The ends were cut back, 3 bases at V and 1 base at J, with 9 bases in the middle. This CDR3 is CASSYHGLQETQYF. The CDR3 region has the DNA TGTGCCAGCAGTTATCACGGACTCCAAGAGACCCAGTACTTC.

The rearrangement uses TRBV28 and TRBJ2-7; 11 bases agree with TRBD2. Germline CDR1 MDHEN, CDR2 SYDVKM. V dropped 8 bases and J dropped 2; count of bases not matched to a gene: 11. The CDR3 loop spans 16 amino acids. In DNA, the CDR3 is TGTGCCAGCGATAGGGAGGGGACTAGCGGTACCTACGAGCAGTACTTC. This gives the protein CASDREGTSGTYEQYF.

The rearrangement joins TRBV6-1 to TRBJ2-7; D tentatively fits TRBD1 or TRBD2 (5 bases each). Trimming removed 1 base from V and 12 bases from J, with 13 bases in between. The CDR3 runs to 12 residues. The V gene's germline CDR1 is MNHNS and CDR2 SASEGT. As DNA, the CDR3 is TGTGCCAGCAGTGAAGTTGGGACCGTCCCGTACTTC. The encoded protein is CASSEVGTVPYF.

The chain carries TRBV9 and TRBJ2-7; perhaps TRBD1 as D (6 bases). This CDR3 comprises 15 residues. Germline V gives CDR1 SGDLS, CDR2 YYNGEE. V shed 0 bases and J shed 3 bases, with 13 bases lying between them. This CDR3 reads CASSVGRTDFYEQYF. DNA of the CDR3: TGTGCCAGCAGCGTAGGACGGACAGACTTCTACGAGCAGTACTTC.

The chain recombines TRBV5-6 with TRBJ1-6; D is undetermined. Germline V gene data show CDR1 as SGHDT and CDR2 as YYEEEE. The V and J ends lost 4 bases and 10 bases respectively, with 18 bases between them. The length of the CDR3 is 15 residues. DNA for the CDR3: TGTGCCAGCAGCCGGACGAACTCCTGGAGGTCACCCCTCCACTTT. Translation gives CASSRTNSWRSPLHF.

This sequence joins TRBV11-2 and TRBJ2-6; 7 bases align to TRBD1. CDR1 is SGHAT and CDR2 is FQNNGV in the germline V gene. V lost 5 bases, J lost 2 bases, and 6 bases stayed unmatched. The length of the CDR3 is 16 residues. CDR3 sequence: CASSLVGGAGANVLTF. The DNA for the CDR3 is TGTGCCAGCAGCCTAGTAGGGGGCGCTGGGGCCAACGTCCTGACTTTC.

J is TRBJ2-7 and V is TRBV6-1; D is unresolved. CDR1 MNHNS and CDR2 SASEGT come from the germline V gene. This CDR3 comprises 13 residues. V was pared by 7 bases and J by 0 bases, with 10 bases between. The CDR3 region is CASTLNPSYEQYF. The CDR3 DNA reads as TGTGCCAGCACCTTGAACCCCTCCTACGAGCAGTACTTC.

The V gene is TRBV5-4, the J gene TRBJ2-7, with TRBD2 matching 9 bases. There are 15 residues in the CDR3. The V gene end was trimmed by 1 base and the J gene end by 6 bases; junction bases not matched to a gene: 8. The V gene's germline CDR1 is SGHNT and CDR2 YYREEE (reference sequence). This chain's CDR3 is CASSLLLAGAGEQYF. CDR3 DNA: TGTGCCAGCAGCTTGTTGTTAGCGGGAGCGGGCGAGCAGTACTTC.

The chain employs TRBV6-6 and TRBJ2-7, with no clear D. Trimming took off 10 bases at V and 2 bases at J, with 9 bases between the two ends. Looked up from germline, CDR1 is MNHNY and CDR2 is SVGAGI (reference sequence). This CDR3 has 11 residues. The CDR3 loop reads CATEDAYEQYF. The CDR3 coding sequence is TGTGCCACGGAAGATGCCTACGAGCAGTACTTC.